The rows below give T cell receptor beta chains drawn from one sample of a study of cytomegalovirus exposure and HLA in healthy donors. Assay used: immunoSEQ multiplex PCR; TCRdb lists only in-frame clones, some missing. Of more than 75,000 clones in the sample, 70% to 80% were seen once. The sequenced sample consisted of PBMCs. These receptors all come from a man aged 35-49 years in good health and CMV-seropositive. CDR3s include the opening cysteine and the closing phenylalanine or tryptophan. The order of the fields is clone size, J gene, V gene, D gene, CDR3 protein, CDR3 DNA. A D gene is named only where the DNA matches it firmly. Rows may omit the clone size; those that give it use once, few, many or a size class.

NA	TRBJ1-3	TRBV7-9	NA	CASSLYFFGSEWDTIYF	TGTGCCAGCAGCCTCTATTTCTTCGGGAGTGAGTGGGACACCATATATTTT
NA	TRBJ1-4	TRBV11-3	NA	CASSSPWSARTDGEKLFF	TGTGCCAGCAGCTCCCCCTGGTCCGCCCGCACCGACGGGGAAAAACTGTTTTTT
NA	TRBJ1-3	TRBV7-2	TRBD1	CASSPQRGQGIGNTIYF	TGTGCCAGCAGTCCCCAGAGGGGGCAGGGAATCGGAAACACCATATATTTT
NA	TRBJ1-2	TRBV30	NA	CAWRDTTGGLYGYTF	TGTGCCTGGAGGGACACAACTGGGGGACTCTATGGCTACACCTTC
NA	TRBJ1-2	TRBV9	NA	CASSAGWEGSTGGYTF	TGTGCCAGCAGCGCCGGTTGGGAGGGCTCAACAGGCGGCTACACCTTC
NA	TRBJ2-7	TRBV13	NA	CASSRRVRRGEQYF	TGTGCCAGCAGCCGCCGGGTCCGGAGGGGCGAGCAGTACTTC
NA	TRBJ1-1	TRBV10-2	NA	CASRAGRQNTEAFF	TGCGCCAGCAGAGCGGGACGGCAGAACACTGAAGCTTTCTTT
few	TRBJ1-5	TRBV7-9	NA	CASSPGSGNNQPQHF	TGTGCCAGCAGCCCGGGTTCCGGAAACAATCAGCCCCAGCATTTT
NA	TRBJ2-3	TRBV27	TRBD2	CASSLGTSGVADTQYF	TGTGCCAGCAGTTTAGGGACTAGCGGGGTGGCAGATACGCAGTATTTT
NA	TRBJ2-1	TRBV21-1	NA	CASSITSGPPHESSYNEQFF	TGTGCCAGCAGCATTACTAGCGGGCCTCCTCATGAGAGCTCCTACAATGAGCAGTTCTTC
few	TRBJ1-5	TRBV25-1	NA	CASSGHRDQPQHF	TGTGCCAGCAGTGGTCACAGGGATCAGCCCCAGCATTTT
NA	TRBJ2-5	TRBV7-8	TRBD1	CASSPWTGFQETQYF	TGTGCCAGCAGCCCGTGGACAGGATTCCAAGAGACCCAGTACTTC
NA	TRBJ2-3	TRBV14	NA	CASSWTHRETDTQYF	TGTGCCAGCAGCTGGACCCATAGGGAGACAGATACGCAGTATTTT
NA	TRBJ1-5	TRBV19	TRBD1	CASSIEQGAWDQPQHF	TGTGCCAGTAGTATAGAACAGGGGGCTTGGGATCAGCCCCAGCATTTT
NA	TRBJ1-5	TRBV7-2	TRBD1	CASSSGQGRVSNQPQHF	TGTGCCAGCAGCTCAGGACAGGGACGCGTTAGCAATCAGCCCCAGCATTTT
NA	TRBJ2-3	TRBV29-1	NA	CSAPQGRTDTQYF	TGCAGCGCCCCACAGGGTCGGACAGATACGCAGTATTTT
NA	TRBJ2-7	TRBV6-7	NA	CASSYSGFIIYEQYF	TGTGCCAGCAGTTATAGCGGATTTATCATCTACGAGCAGTACTTC
few	TRBJ1-1	TRBV6-5	TRBD1	CASSIDRGQRTFF	TGTGCCAGCAGCATCGACAGGGGGCAGAGGACTTTCTTT
NA	TRBJ1-1	TRBV19	NA	CASRMSGRDTEAFF	TGTGCCAGTAGAATGTCAGGGAGGGACACTGAAGCTTTCTTT
NA	TRBJ2-4	TRBV6-5	NA	CASSYSRRLAKNIQYF	TGTGCCAGCAGTTACTCGAGGCGGTTAGCCAAAAACATTCAGTACTTC
NA	TRBJ2-6	TRBV4-2	TRBD1	CASSGGQGASGANVLTF	TGTGCCAGCAGCGGGGGACAGGGGGCTTCAGGGGCCAACGTCCTGACTTTC
NA	TRBJ2-7	TRBV27	TRBD1	CASSSSMGRDSSYEQYF	TGTGCCAGTAGTTCCTCAATGGGCCGGGACAGCTCCTACGAGCAGTACTTC
once	TRBJ1-2	TRBV28	NA	CASTPVWEGDGYTF	TGTGCCAGCACCCCTGTGTGGGAGGGGGATGGCTACACCTTC
NA	TRBJ2-5	TRBV28	NA	CASRRDSYFSTGETQYF	TGTGCCAGCAGACGCGACAGTTATTTTAGTACCGGAGAGACCCAGTACTTC
NA	TRBJ1-2	TRBV27	NA	CASSLSGTRYGYTF	TGTGCCAGCAGTTTGTCCGGGACTCGTTATGGCTACACCTTC
NA	TRBJ1-2	TRBV5-4	TRBD1	CASSSHQGDGYTF	TGTGCCAGCAGCTCCCACCAGGGGGATGGCTACACCTTC
NA	TRBJ1-2	TRBV7-2	TRBD1	CASSQDRGPYGYTF	TGTGCCAGCAGCCAGGACAGGGGCCCGTATGGCTACACCTTC
once	TRBJ2-5	TRBV7-8	NA	CASSWPPDEPAAQYF	TGTGCCAGCAGCTGGCCCCCAGACGAGCCCGCGGCCCAGTACTTC
NA	TRBJ2-7	TRBV30	TRBD2	CAWTRTSAHEQYF	TGTGCCTGGACCCGGACTAGCGCCCACGAGCAGTACTTC
NA	TRBJ2-3	TRBV9	TRBD1	CASSDRQGGTDTQYF	TGTGCCAGCAGCGACCGACAGGGGGGGACAGATACGCAGTATTTT
NA	TRBJ2-7	TRBV18	NA	CASSSSAGLNEQYF	TGTGCCAGCTCATCAAGCGCGGGCCTTAACGAGCAGTACTTC
NA	TRBJ1-2	TRBV7-2	NA	CASSLAGSPSYTF	TGTGCCAGCAGCTTAGCGGGCAGTCCTAGCTACACCTTC
NA	TRBJ1-6	TRBV27	NA	CASSLSASSYNSPLHF	TGTGCCAGCAGTTTATCGGCTAGCTCCTATAATTCACCCCTCCACTTT
NA	TRBJ2-3	TRBV10-3	NA	CAIRTGTDTQYF	TGTGCCATCCGAACAGGGACAGATACGCAGTATTTT
NA	TRBJ1-5	TRBV9	TRBD1	CASAKSGQANQPQHF	TGTGCCAGCGCTAAATCGGGACAGGCCAATCAGCCCCAGCATTTT
NA	TRBJ2-3	TRBV2	TRBD2	CASREGLAGAGDTQYF	TGTGCCAGCAGGGAAGGACTAGCGGGAGCGGGAGATACGCAGTATTTT
once	TRBJ2-5	TRBV6-7	NA	CASRQGAQETQYF	TGTGCCAGCAGACAGGGAGCCCAAGAGACCCAGTACTTC
once	TRBJ1-2	TRBV6-1	TRBD1	CASSGKQGSNGYTF	TGTGCCAGCAGTGGCAAACAGGGGTCGAATGGCTACACCTTC
NA	TRBJ2-1	TRBV19	TRBD2	CATSQGAGAPLEQFF	TGTGCCACCTCTCAGGGAGCGGGAGCCCCGTTGGAGCAGTTCTTC
NA	TRBJ2-4	TRBV4-2	TRBD2	CASSQDPAGGPIQYF	TGTGCCAGCAGCCAAGACCCAGCGGGAGGGCCAATTCAGTACTTC
NA	TRBJ2-3	TRBV5-1	NA	CASSLVLAITDTQYF	TGCGCCAGCAGCTTAGTATTAGCGATTACAGATACGCAGTATTTT
few	TRBJ2-5	TRBV13	NA	CASSLASAETQYF	TGTGCCAGCAGCTTAGCTAGTGCGGAGACCCAGTACTTC
NA	TRBJ1-2	TRBV5-5	TRBD1	CASSLRDRGLPYGYTF	TGTGCCAGCAGCTTGCGAGACAGGGGGCTCCCGTATGGCTACACCTTC
few	TRBJ2-7	TRBV18	TRBD1	CASSPNDRGEQYF	TGTGCCAGCTCACCCAACGACAGGGGCGAGCAGTACTTC
NA	TRBJ2-6	TRBV19	NA	CASSIPGNSGANVLTF	TGTGCCAGTAGTATCCCAGGAAACTCTGGGGCCAACGTCCTGACTTTC
NA	TRBJ1-1	TRBV5-1	NA	CASSPSGENTEAFF	TGCGCCAGCAGCCCTTCCGGGGAGAACACTGAAGCTTTCTTT
NA	TRBJ2-3	TRBV9	TRBD2	CASSVAGGTSTDTQYF	TGTGCCAGCAGCGTAGCGGGGGGTACAAGCACAGATACGCAGTATTTT
few	TRBJ1-6	TRBV7-2	TRBD1	CASSQDPGQGASPLHF	TGTGCCAGCAGCCAAGATCCGGGACAGGGGGCTTCACCCCTCCACTTT
NA	TRBJ2-7	TRBV6-1	TRBD1	CASSRQGHEQYF	TGTGCCAGCAGTCGACAGGGTCACGAGCAGTACTTC
NA	TRBJ2-7	TRBV5-5	NA	CASSPDGRGVYEQYF	TGTGCCAGCAGCCCCGACGGAAGGGGCGTTTACGAGCAGTACTTC
NA	TRBJ1-1	TRBV4-1	NA	CASSQDVGRGTEAFF	TGCGCCAGCAGCCAAGACGTGGGTCGGGGGACTGAAGCTTTCTTT
medium-sized	TRBJ2-1	TRBV2	NA	CASRLGLNNEQFF	TGTGCCAGCAGGTTGGGACTCAACAATGAGCAGTTCTTC
NA	TRBJ1-3	TRBV30	NA	CAWSPRDRSTGNTIYF	TGTGCCTGGAGTCCCAGAGACAGGTCGACTGGAAACACCATATATTTT
NA	TRBJ2-7	TRBV11-2	TRBD1	CASSWTDRQYEQYF	TGTGCCAGCAGCTGGACGGACAGGCAATACGAGCAGTACTTC
NA	TRBJ2-1	TRBV9	TRBD2	CASSGTSGDNEQFF	TGTGCCAGCAGCGGGACTAGCGGTGACAATGAGCAGTTCTTC
once	TRBJ2-1	TRBV7-6	NA	CASSPRALDSEQFF	TGTGCCAGCAGCCCCCGGGCCTTGGACAGTGAGCAGTTCTTC
medium-sized	TRBJ2-1	TRBV19	TRBD2	CASSLRLAGGSSSYNEQFF	TGTGCCAGTAGTCTCAGACTAGCGGGAGGCAGTAGCTCCTACAATGAGCAGTTCTTC
NA	TRBJ2-2	TRBV5-1	NA	CASSFQGGKNTGELFF	TGCGCCAGCAGCTTCCAGGGTGGGAAGAACACCGGGGAGCTGTTTTTT
NA	TRBJ1-1	TRBV18	NA	CASSQGGTTNTEAFF	TGTGCCAGCTCCCAGGGAGGGACCACGAACACTGAAGCTTTCTTT
few	TRBJ1-1	TRBV19	NA	CASEVNTEAFF	TGTGCCAGTGAGGTGAACACTGAAGCTTTCTTT